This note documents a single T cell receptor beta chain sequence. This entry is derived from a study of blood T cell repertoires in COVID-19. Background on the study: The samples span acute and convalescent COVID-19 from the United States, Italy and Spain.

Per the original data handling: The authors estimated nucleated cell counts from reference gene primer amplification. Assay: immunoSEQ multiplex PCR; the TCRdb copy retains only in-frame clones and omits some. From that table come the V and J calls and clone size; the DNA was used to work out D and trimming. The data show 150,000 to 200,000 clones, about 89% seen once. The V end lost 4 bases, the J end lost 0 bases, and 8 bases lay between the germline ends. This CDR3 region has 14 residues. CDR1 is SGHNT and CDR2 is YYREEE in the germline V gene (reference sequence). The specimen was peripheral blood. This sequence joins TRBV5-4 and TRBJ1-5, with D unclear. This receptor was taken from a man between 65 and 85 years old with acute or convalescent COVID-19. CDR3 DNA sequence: TGTGCCAGCAGCCCGGGAGGTAGCAATCAGCCCCAGCATTTT. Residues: CASSPGGSNQPQHF.